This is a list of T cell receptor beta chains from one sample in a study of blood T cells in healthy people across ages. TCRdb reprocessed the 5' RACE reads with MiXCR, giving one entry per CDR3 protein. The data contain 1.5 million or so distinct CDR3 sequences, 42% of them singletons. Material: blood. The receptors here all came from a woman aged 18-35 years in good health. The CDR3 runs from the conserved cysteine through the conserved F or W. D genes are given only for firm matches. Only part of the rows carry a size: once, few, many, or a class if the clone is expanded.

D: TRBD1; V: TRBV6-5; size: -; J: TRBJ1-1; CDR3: CASSSPTIDRGYKYEGAFF; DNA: TGTGCCAGCAGTTCCCCAACAATTGACAGGGGGTACAAGTATGAAGGAGCTTTCTTT
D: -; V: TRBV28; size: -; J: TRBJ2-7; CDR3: CASGAETLYEQYF; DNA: TGTGCCAGCGGCGCGGAGACATTGTACGAGCAGTACTTC
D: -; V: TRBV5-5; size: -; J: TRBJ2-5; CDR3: CASSPHEREETQYF; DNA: TGTGCCAGCAGCCCCCACGAGCGGGAAGAGACCCAGTACTTC
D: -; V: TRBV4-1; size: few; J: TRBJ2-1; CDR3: CASSQAKISSYNEQFF; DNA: TGCGCCAGCAGCCAAGCCAAAATAAGCTCCTACAATGAGCAGTTCTTC
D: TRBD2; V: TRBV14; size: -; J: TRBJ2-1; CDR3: CASSQDGVWTSVGNEQFF; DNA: TGTGCCAGCAGCCAAGATGGGGTATGGACTAGCGTCGGCAATGAGCAGTTCTTC
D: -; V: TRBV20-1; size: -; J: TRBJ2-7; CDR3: CSARDQDSSYEQYF; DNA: TGCAGTGCTAGAGATCAGGATAGCTCCTACGAGCAGTACTTC
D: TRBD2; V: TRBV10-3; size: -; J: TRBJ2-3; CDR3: CAISDGPSGSFSTDTQYF; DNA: TGTGCCATCAGTGACGGACCTAGCGGGTCCTTTAGCACAGATACGCAGTATTTT
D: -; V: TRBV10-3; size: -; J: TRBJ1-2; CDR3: CAISGGGALGYTF; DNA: TGTGCCATCAGTGGTGGGGGTGCCCTTGGCTACACCTTC
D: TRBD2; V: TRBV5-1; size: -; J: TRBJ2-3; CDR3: CASSLNMGLAGQIDTQYF; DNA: TGCGCCAGCAGCTTGAATATGGGACTAGCGGGGCAGATAGATACGCAGTATTTT
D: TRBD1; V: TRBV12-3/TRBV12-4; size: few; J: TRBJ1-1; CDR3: CASSSPDRVWSTEAFF; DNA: TGTGCCAGCAGTTCCCCGGACAGGGTTTGGAGCACTGAAGCTTTCTTT
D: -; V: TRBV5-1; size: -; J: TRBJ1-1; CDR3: CASSDTGGLNTEAFF; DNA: TGCGCCAGCAGTGACACCGGGGGATTGAACACTGAAGCTTTCTTT
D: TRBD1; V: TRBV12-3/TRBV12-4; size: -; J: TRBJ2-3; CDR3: CASGRDRSTDTQYF; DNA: TGTGCCAGCGGAAGGGACAGATCCACAGATACGCAGTATTTT
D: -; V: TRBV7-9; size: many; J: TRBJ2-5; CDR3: CASGPSQYQETQYF; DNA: TGTGCCAGCGGGCCTTCACAGTACCAAGAGACCCAGTACTTC
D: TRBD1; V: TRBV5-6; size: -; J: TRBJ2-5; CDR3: CASSPSPDRVNEQYF; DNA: TGTGCCAGCAGCCCGTCCCCGGACAGGGTCAATGAGCAGTACTTC